One sample yielded the 21 T cell receptor beta chains listed below, sequenced in a study of Graves' ophthalmopathy and Graves' hyperthyroidism. RNA transcripts yielded amplified TCR beta CDR3 regions. HTBI-primed RT-PCR formed the first round, and a multiplex PCR formed the second. TCRdb re-called the multiplex PCR reads through MiXCR, storing one row per CDR3 protein. The sample includes some 380,000 distinct CDR3 sequences, 15% of them seen just once. Sequencing used peripheral blood. These receptors came from a young woman with stable Graves' hyperthyroidism.

This clonotype was observed many times. The V and J genes are TRBV7-8 and TRBJ1-1; perhaps TRBD1 as D (6 bases). The germline V gene encodes CDR1 SGHVS and CDR2 FQNEAQ. CDR3 length: 13 amino acids. V was trimmed by 6 bases and J by 1 base, leaving 9 bases between them. CDR3 in amino acids: CASSTTGNTEAFF. The CDR3 nucleotides are TGTGCCAGCAGTACGACAGGGAACACTGAAGCTTTCTTT. Drawing the rest from reference TRBV7-8 and TRBJ1-1, the complete variable domain is GAGVSQSPRYKVAKRGQDVALRCDPISGHVSLFWYQQALGQGPEFLTYFQNEAQLDKSGLPSDRFFAERPEGSVSTLKIQRTQQEDSAVYLCASSTTGNTEAFFGQGTRLTVV.

This clonotype was recorded many times. This chain links TRBV2 with TRBJ1-2, with TRBD1 matching over 8 bases. V was pared by 7 bases and J by 2 bases, with 9 bases of the junction left unmatched. Germline V gives CDR1 SNHLY, CDR2 FYNNEI. The CDR3 totals 15 residues. CDR3 nucleotide sequence: TGTGCCAGCATCGATTATCGGACAGGGAACTATGGCTACACCTTC. Translating gives CASIDYRTGNYGYTF.

This clonotype was seen at least ten times. The V and J genes are TRBV12-3 or TRBV12-4 and TRBJ1-1; 10 nucleotides line up with TRBD1. This CDR3 comprises 16 residues. V was clipped by 6 bases and J by 6 bases; unmatched bases: 13. The CDR3 loop reads CASRGGWTGGTPEAFF. CDR3 in DNA: TGTGCCAGCAGGGGGGGTTGGACAGGGGGAACCCCTGAAGCTTTCTTT.

As concerns this clonotype: This may be a read error: a much more frequent sequence differs by one nucleotide. This chain links TRBV9 with TRBJ1-1, with a possible D match to TRBD1 (5 bases). CDR3 length: 16 residues. Germline CDR1 and CDR2: SGDLS and YYNGEE. The CDR3 protein is CASSLRSDSANTEALF. DNA for the CDR3: TGTGCCAGCAGCCTCCGATCTGACAGCGCGAACACTGAAGCTCTCTTT.

This clonotype was seen a handful of times. The rearrangement links TRBV11-2 to TRBJ1-5, with D maybe TRBD1 (5 bases). Germline V CDR1 and CDR2: SGHAT, FQNNGV. V was cut by 5 bases and J by 3 bases, with 17 bases left in between. The length of the CDR3 is 16 residues. In DNA, the CDR3 is TGTGCCAGCAGCGGATCAGAGGCAGGGAACAATCAGCCCCAGCATTTT. It specifies CASSGSEAGNNQPQHF.

The sample holds many counts of this clonotype. The V gene is TRBV11-2, the J gene TRBJ2-2, with TRBD1 matching over 9 bases. Germline-derived CDR1 and CDR2 are SGHAT and FQNNGV. J was trimmed by 3 bases and V by 5 bases; bases with no gene match: 7. The CDR3 totals 16 residues. CDR3 DNA: TGTGCCAGCAGCGGATACAGGGGGCAGGACACCGGGGAGCTGTTTTTT. Residues: CASSGYRGQDTGELFF.

This clonotype has a count of ten or more. The chain carries TRBV5-1 and TRBJ2-2; 9 bases are a match to TRBD2. Germline V CDR1 and CDR2: SGHRS, YFSETQ. This CDR3 is 17 amino acids long. V gave up 2 bases and J gave up 0 bases; unmatched junction bases: 5. CDR3 sequence: CASSLTAGGTNTGELFF. The CDR3 nucleotides are TGCGCCAGCAGCTTAACAGCGGGGGGCACGAACACCGGGGAGCTGTTTTTT.

This clonotype showed up many times. V is TRBV6-5 and J is TRBJ2-7, with D possibly called TRBD1 or TRBD2 (5 bases each). Germline lookup yields CDR1 MNHEY and CDR2 SVGAGI. The CDR3 length is 15 residues. V was clipped by 2 bases and J by 2 bases, with 13 bases between them. Written as DNA, the CDR3 is TGTGCCAGCAGTTACACCAGGGACCCCACCTACGAGCAGTACTTC. It encodes CASSYTRDPTYEQYF.

This clonotype was recorded at least ten times. V and J are TRBV5-8 and TRBJ1-5; the D is unclear. CDR1 and CDR2 (germline): SGHTS, YDEGEE. CDR3 length: 15 residues. V lost 0 bases to trimming and J lost 0 bases, with 7 bases between them. Written as DNA, the CDR3 is TGTGCCAGCAGCTTGGTGGTGGATAGCAATCAGCCCCAGCATTTT. It encodes CASSLVVDSNQPQHF. Variable domain in full (rest from reference TRBV5-8 and TRBJ1-5): EAGVTQSPTHLIKTRGQQATLRCSPISGHTSVYWYQQALGLGLQFLLWYDEGEERNRGNFPPRFSGRQFPNYSSELNVNALELEDSALYLCASSLVVDSNQPQHFGDGTRLSIL.

Here the CDR3 reads CASSQEGARSRELFF. CDR3 in DNA: TGTGCCAGCAGCCAAGAGGGGGCCCGATCCAGGGAGCTGTTTTTT. The chain links TRBV14 to TRBJ2-2, with a possible D match to TRBD1 (6 bases). The ends were cut back, 0 bases at V and 9 bases at J, with 14 bases in the middle. This CDR3 has 15 amino acids. Germline CDR1 and CDR2: SGHDN and FVKESK.

Details on this clonotype: Germline is not matched at one junction end, which may reflect a read error. The chain has TRBV24-1 and TRBJ2-5, with D unclear. The germline V gene has CDR1 KGHDR and CDR2 SFDVKD. The CDR3 has 14 amino acids. The CDR3 is CATSDFRVEESQYF. The CDR3 bases are TGTGCCACCAGTGATTTCCGGGTGGAAGAGTCCCAGTACTTC.

This clonotype has a count of ten or more. CDR3 sequence (DNA): TGCAGCGGGAGACAGGGGATGAACACTGAAGCTTTCTTT. Translation: CSGRQGMNTEAFF. This chain joins TRBV29-1 and TRBJ1-1, with 8 bases fitting TRBD1. CDR1 SQVTM and CDR2 ANQGSEA come from the germline V gene. This CDR3 has 13 amino acids. The V segment lost 7 bases and the J segment 0 bases; nucleotides outside the gene matches: 4.

The table lists this clonotype with many counts. The chain employs TRBV7-9 and TRBJ1-2, with unresolved D. CDR3 length: 14 residues. Trimming removed 5 bases at V and 3 bases at J, with 13 bases between. CDR1 and CDR2 (germline): SEHNR, FQNEAQ (reference sequence). CDR3 bases: TGTGCCAGCAGCCCGCCGAGTTCTGACTATGGCTACACCTTC. It is translated as CASSPPSSDYGYTF.

This clonotype was counted many times. The chain is built from TRBV28 and TRBJ2-7; tentatively, D is TRBD2 (6 bases). Germline V CDR1 and CDR2: MDHEN, SYDVKM. This CDR3 has 12 amino acids. Trimming removed 7 bases from V and 2 bases from J, with 9 bases in between. CDR3 region: CASTAGTYEQYF. CDR3 nucleotide sequence: TGTGCCAGCACGGCGGGGACCTACGAGCAGTACTTC.

The table lists this clonotype with many counts. The junction and the germline gene differ at one end; a read error may be behind it. The chain links TRBV29-1 to TRBJ1-1; D perhaps matches TRBD1 (6 bases). The CDR3 is 13 amino acids. Germline assignment: CDR1 SQVTM and CDR2 ANQGSEA. The CDR3 is CSVRTAMNAEAFF. The CDR3 DNA sequence: TGCAGCGTACGGACAGCTATGAACGCTGAAGCTTTCTTT.

This clonotype was detected many times. The gene calls are TRBV6-5 and TRBJ1-2; TRBD1 aligns across 8 bases. The trim removed 2 bases at V and 6 bases at J, leaving 5 bases unmatched. Germline V gene lookup returns CDR1 MNHEY and CDR2 SVGAGI. The CDR3 is 14 amino acids. The CDR3 is CASSYRQTGDGYTF. The CDR3 nucleotides are TGTGCCAGCAGTTACCGGCAGACAGGGGATGGCTACACCTTC.

This clonotype was found many times. V and J are TRBV7-9 and TRBJ1-2; TRBD1 matches at 7 bases. The CDR3 is 13 residues long. The germline V gene encodes CDR1 SEHNR and CDR2 FQNEAQ (reference sequence). Trimming removed 3 bases from V and 7 bases from J; junction bases left unmatched: 5. CDR3 nucleotide sequence: TGTGCCAGCAGCTTTACAGGGGAAGCTGGCTACACCTTC. Translated: CASSFTGEAGYTF.

The CDR3 spells CASSTGQLKVHF. The CDR3 bases are TGTGCCAGCAGCACGGGACAACTAAAGGTCCACTTT. The chain is built from TRBV11-2 and TRBJ1-6, with D tentatively TRBD1 (6 bases). Germline CDR1 and CDR2: SGHAT and FQNNGV. CDR3 length: 12 amino acids. V lost 5 bases and J 17 bases, leaving 16 bases between the germline ends.

This clonotype has a count of ten or more. The genes are TRBV7-9 and TRBJ1-6, with D perhaps matching TRBD1 (6 bases). The ends were cut back, 5 bases at V and 8 bases at J, with 19 bases in the middle. Germline V gives CDR1 SEHNR, CDR2 FQNEAQ (reference sequence). There are 16 residues in the CDR3. Written as DNA, the CDR3 is TGTGCCAGCAGCCCCAGTGGGGGCAGGGGTGATTCACCCCTCCACTTT. Encoded protein: CASSPSGGRGDSPLHF. Variable domain in full (rest from reference TRBV7-9 and TRBJ1-6): DTGVSQNPRHKITKRGQNVTFRCDPISEHNRLYWYRQTLGQGPEFLTYFQNEAQLEKSRLLSDRFSAERPKGSFSTLEIQRTEQGDSAMYLCASSPSGGRGDSPLHFGNGTRLTVT.

This clonotype was detected a few times. V and J are TRBV3-1 and TRBJ2-7; D is unresolved. V was clipped by 2 bases and J by 7 bases, with 12 bases between them. Germline CDR1 and CDR2: LGHDT and YNNKEL (reference sequence). The length of the CDR3 is 13 residues. In DNA form, the CDR3 reads TGTGCCAGCAGCCAACGGTCTCCGGAGGAGCAGTACTTC. Its protein is CASSQRSPEEQYF.

As concerns this clonotype: A much larger clone lies one base from this, so it may be a read error. This chain uses TRBV24-1 with TRBJ2-2, with D unresolved. The CDR3 extends over 18 amino acids. V was clipped by 3 bases and J by 1 base, with 17 bases between them. The germline CDR1 and CDR2 sequences are KGHDR and SFDVKD. The CDR3 DNA follows: TGTGCCACCAGTGATCCCCGGAGAGGAATAATGAACACCGGGGAGCTGTTTTTT. Amino acids: CATSDPRRGIMNTGELFF.